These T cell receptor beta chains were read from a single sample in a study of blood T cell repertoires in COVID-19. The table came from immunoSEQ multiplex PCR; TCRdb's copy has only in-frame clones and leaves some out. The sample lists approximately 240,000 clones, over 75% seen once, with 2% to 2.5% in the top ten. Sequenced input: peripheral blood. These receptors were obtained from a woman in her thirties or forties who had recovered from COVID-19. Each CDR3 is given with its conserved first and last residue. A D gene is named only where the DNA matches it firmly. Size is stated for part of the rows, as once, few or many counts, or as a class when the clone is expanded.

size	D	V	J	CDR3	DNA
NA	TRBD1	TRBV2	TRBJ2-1	CASSEQDRQSSYNEQFF	TGTGCCAGCAGTGAACAGGACAGGCAGAGCTCCTACAATGAGCAGTTCTTC
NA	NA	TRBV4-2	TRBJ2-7	CASSHIDSWTYEQYF	TGTGCCAGCAGCCACATCGACAGTTGGACCTACGAGCAGTACTTC
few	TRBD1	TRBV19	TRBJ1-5	CASSIVPGQGYNQPQHF	TGTGCCAGTAGTATCGTCCCGGGACAGGGATACAATCAGCCCCAGCATTTT
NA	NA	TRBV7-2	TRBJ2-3	CASSFNSASTDTQYF	TGTGCCAGCAGCTTTAATAGCGCAAGCACAGATACGCAGTATTTT
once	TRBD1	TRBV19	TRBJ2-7	CASSITPGQSSYEQYF	TGTGCCAGTAGTATCACACCGGGACAGAGCTCCTACGAGCAGTACTTC
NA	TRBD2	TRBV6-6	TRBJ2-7	CASSLAGGPYEQYF	TGTGCCAGCAGTTTAGCGGGAGGGCCCTACGAGCAGTACTTC
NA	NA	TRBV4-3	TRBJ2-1	CASSHSRGLSSYNEQFF	TGCGCCAGCAGCCACTCGAGGGGACTGAGCTCCTACAATGAGCAGTTCTTC
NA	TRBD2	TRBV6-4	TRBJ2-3	CASSLAGGTDTQYF	TGTGCCAGCAGTCTAGCGGGGGGCACAGATACGCAGTATTTT
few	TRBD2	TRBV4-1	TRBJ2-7	CASSPAGTKTYEQYF	TGCGCCAGCAGTCCCGCCGGGACTAAAACCTACGAGCAGTACTTC
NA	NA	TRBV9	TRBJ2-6	CASKGHQIDSGANVLTF	TGTGCCAGCAAGGGACACCAGATAGACTCTGGGGCCAACGTCCTGACTTTC
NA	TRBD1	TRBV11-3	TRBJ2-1	CASSARQGISYNEQFF	TGTGCCAGCAGCGCAAGACAGGGAATCTCCTACAATGAGCAGTTCTTC
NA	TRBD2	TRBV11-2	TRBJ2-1	CASSPRSGRFGSYNEQFF	TGTGCCAGCAGCCCACGCAGCGGGAGGTTTGGGTCCTACAATGAGCAGTTCTTC
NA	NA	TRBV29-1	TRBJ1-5	CSVLTAGRTASNQPQHF	TGCAGCGTCCTCACCGCCGGAAGGACAGCGAGCAATCAGCCCCAGCATTTT
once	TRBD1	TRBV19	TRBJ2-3	CASRSGNDRGIDTQYF	TGTGCCAGTAGGTCGGGGAATGACAGGGGGATAGATACGCAGTATTTT
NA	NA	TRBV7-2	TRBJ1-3	CASSLQPTGFSGNTIYF	TGTGCCAGCAGCTTACAGCCGACAGGCTTCTCTGGAAACACCATATATTTT
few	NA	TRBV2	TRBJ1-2	CASRDITNYGYTF	TGTGCCAGCAGGGACATAACTAACTATGGCTACACCTTC
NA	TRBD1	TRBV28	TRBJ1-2	CASTPGQVASGYGYTF	TGTGCCAGCACCCCGGGACAGGTCGCGTCGGGCTATGGCTACACCTTC
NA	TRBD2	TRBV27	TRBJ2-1	CASKEGGGADEQFF	TGTGCCAGCAAGGAGGGCGGGGGGGCCGATGAGCAGTTCTTC
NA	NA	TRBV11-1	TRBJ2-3	CASSWDTGFTDTQYF	TGTGCCAGCAGCTGGGACACTGGGTTCACAGATACGCAGTATTTT
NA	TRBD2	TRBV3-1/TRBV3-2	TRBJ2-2	CASSPWGGSNTGELFF	TGTGCCAGCAGCCCTTGGGGGGGGTCGAACACCGGGGAGCTGTTTTTT
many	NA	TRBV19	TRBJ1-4	CASSRFTGPNEKLFF	TGTGCCAGTAGTCGATTCACAGGGCCTAATGAAAAACTGTTTTTT
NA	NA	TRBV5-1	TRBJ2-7	CASSLDRVWYEQYF	TGCGCCAGCAGCTTGGACCGGGTTTGGTACGAGCAGTACTTC
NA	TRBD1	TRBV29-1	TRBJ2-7	CSVDDRVGEQYF	TGCAGCGTTGATGACAGGGTAGGCGAGCAGTACTTC
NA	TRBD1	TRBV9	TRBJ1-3	CASSGGTAISGNTIYF	TGTGCCAGCAGCGGGGGGACAGCTATTTCTGGAAACACCATATATTTT
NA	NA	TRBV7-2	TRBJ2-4	CASSHDYQAAKNIQYF	TGTGCCAGCAGCCACGACTATCAGGCGGCCAAAAACATTCAGTACTTC
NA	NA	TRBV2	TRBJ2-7	CASSIRDEQYF	TGTGCCAGCAGTATCAGGGACGAGCAGTACTTC
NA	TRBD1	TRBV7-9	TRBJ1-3	CASSFSGTGSGNTIYF	TGTGCCAGCAGCTTCTCCGGGACAGGCTCTGGAAACACCATATATTTT
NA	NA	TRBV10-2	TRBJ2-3	CASSESQGGTQYF	TGCGCCAGCAGTGAGTCGCAAGGGGGTACGCAGTATTTT
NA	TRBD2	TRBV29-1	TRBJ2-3	CGTGTSADTQYF	TGCGGCACCGGGACTAGTGCAGATACGCAGTATTTT
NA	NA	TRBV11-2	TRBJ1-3	CASSFPGRVGNTIYF	TGTGCCAGCAGCTTCCCGGGCAGGGTAGGAAACACCATATATTTT